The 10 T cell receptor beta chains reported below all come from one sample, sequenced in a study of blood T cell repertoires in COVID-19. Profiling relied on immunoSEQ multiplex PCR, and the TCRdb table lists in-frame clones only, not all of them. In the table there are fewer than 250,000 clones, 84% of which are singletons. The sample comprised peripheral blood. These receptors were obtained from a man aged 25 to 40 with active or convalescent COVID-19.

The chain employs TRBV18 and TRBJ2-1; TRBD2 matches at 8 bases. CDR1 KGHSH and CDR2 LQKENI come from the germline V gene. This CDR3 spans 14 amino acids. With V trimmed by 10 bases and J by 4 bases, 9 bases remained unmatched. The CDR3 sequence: CATGTSGGYNEQFF. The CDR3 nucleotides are TGTGCCACAGGAACGAGCGGGGGTTACAATGAGCAGTTCTTC.

The CDR3 region is CASSSTGGLNTGELFF. CDR3 nucleotide sequence: TGCGCCAGCAGCTCGACGGGGGGACTGAACACCGGGGAGCTGTTTTTT. V and J are TRBV5-1 and TRBJ2-2; 7 bases align to TRBD2. This CDR3 has 16 residues. Germline CDR1 is SGHRS and CDR2 is YFSETQ. V trimming: 3 bases; J trimming: 1 base; junction bases outside the gene matches: 6.

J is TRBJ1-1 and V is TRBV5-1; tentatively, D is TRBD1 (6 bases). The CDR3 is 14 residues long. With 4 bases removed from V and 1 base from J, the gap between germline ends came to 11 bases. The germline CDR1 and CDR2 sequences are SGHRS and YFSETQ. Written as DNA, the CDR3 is TGCGCCAGCAGCGGGGGCTCTGGGAACACTGAAGCTTTCTTT. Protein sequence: CASSGGSGNTEAFF.

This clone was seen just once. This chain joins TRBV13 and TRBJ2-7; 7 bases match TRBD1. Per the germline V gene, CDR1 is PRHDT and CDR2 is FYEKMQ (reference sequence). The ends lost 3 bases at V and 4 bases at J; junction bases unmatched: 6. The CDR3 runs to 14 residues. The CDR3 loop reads CASSFQGEKYEQYF. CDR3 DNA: TGTGCCAGCAGCTTCCAGGGGGAGAAGTACGAGCAGTACTTC.

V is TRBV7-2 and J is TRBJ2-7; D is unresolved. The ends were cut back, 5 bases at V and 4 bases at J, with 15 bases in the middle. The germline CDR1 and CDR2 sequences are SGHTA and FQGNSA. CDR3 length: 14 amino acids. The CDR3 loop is CASSPGELRYEQYF. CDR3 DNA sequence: TGTGCCAGCAGCCCCGGCGAGTTGAGGTACGAGCAGTACTTC.

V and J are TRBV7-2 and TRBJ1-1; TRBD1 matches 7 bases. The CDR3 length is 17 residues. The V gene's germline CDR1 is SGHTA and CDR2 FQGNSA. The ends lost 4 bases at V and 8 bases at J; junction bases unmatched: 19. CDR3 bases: TGTGCCAGCAGCTCAAGAGGGGGTGGCGGGACAGTGAGAGAAGCTTTCTTT. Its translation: CASSSRGGGGTVREAFF.

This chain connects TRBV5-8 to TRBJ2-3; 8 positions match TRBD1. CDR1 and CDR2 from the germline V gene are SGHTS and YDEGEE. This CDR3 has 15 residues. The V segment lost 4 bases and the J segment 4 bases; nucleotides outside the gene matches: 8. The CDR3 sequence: CASSPRQGMADTQYF. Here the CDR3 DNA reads TGTGCCAGCAGCCCCCGACAGGGGATGGCAGATACGCAGTATTTT.

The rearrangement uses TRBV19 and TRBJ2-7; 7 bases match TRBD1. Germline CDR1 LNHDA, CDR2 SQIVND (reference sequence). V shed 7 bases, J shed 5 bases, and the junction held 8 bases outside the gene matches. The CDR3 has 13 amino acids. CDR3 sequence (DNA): TGTGCCAGTAACACAGGGGTGCTGGACGAGCAGTACTTC. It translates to CASNTGVLDEQYF.

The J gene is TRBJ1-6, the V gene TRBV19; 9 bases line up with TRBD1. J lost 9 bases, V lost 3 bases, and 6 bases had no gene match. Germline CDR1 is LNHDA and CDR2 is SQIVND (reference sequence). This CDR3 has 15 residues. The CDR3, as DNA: TGTGCCAGTAGTATCGGGACAGGGCTGGCTTCACCCCTCCACTTT. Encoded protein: CASSIGTGLASPLHF. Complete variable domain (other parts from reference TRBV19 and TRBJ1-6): DGGITQSPKYLFRKEGQNVTLSCEQNLNHDAMYWYRQDPGQGLRLIYYSQIVNDFQKGDIAEGYSVSREKKESFPLTVTSAQKNPTAFYLCASSIGTGLASPLHFGNGTRLTVT.

The CDR3 nucleotides read TGCGCCAGCAGTGAGTCTTCCCAACTAGCGGGGGTGACAGATACGCAGTATTTT. This codes for CASSESSQLAGVTDTQYF. The V call is TRBV10-2, the J call TRBJ2-3, with TRBD2 matching 11 bases. Germline CDR1 is WSHSY and CDR2 is SAAADI. J gave up 3 bases and V 0 bases, and 8 bases lay outside the gene matches. The CDR3 loop spans 18 amino acids.